This T cell receptor beta chain derives from a study of blood T cell repertoires in COVID-19. Source study methods: Estimated nucleated cell counts came from reference gene primer amplification. Some clones are missing from TCRdb's copy, which holds only in-frame ones; the method was immunoSEQ multiplex PCR. That table gives V, J and clone size, and the DNA gave D and trimming. The data show about 140,000 clones, around 83% seen once. Deletions cut 2 bases from V and 1 base from J, with 17 bases between. This CDR3 has 18 amino acids. The germline V gene encodes CDR1 SGHTA and CDR2 FQGTGA. This chain links TRBV7-3 with TRBJ2-2; maybe TRBD2 (5 bases). The sequencing input was peripheral blood. The sequence derives from a human donor in a cohort sampled during active COVID-19. Written as DNA, the CDR3 is TGTGCCAGCAGCTTACGCTCTAGAGTGGGAGTGAACACCGGGGAGCTGTTTTTT. Protein sequence: CASSLRSRVGVNTGELFF.